The clone carrying this TCR beta chain was picked up a small number of times. The antigen is not known. The CDR3 runs 17 residues. CDR1 and CDR2 (germline): MGHRA, YSYEKL. Trimming removed 2 bases at V and 0 bases at J, with 14 bases between. Treatment given: roughly 11-day PBMC culture with coronavirus spike peptide pools or control peptides (ViraFEST assay). The data derive from a study of vaccination and CD4 T cells after COVID-19. Looking at the study overall: Convalescent donors were composed of six males and four females, of whom two were Hispanic.

An Oncomine TCR Beta short-read assay was used to sequence the DNA from cultured CD4+ T cells. Each CDR3 protein is one row after TCRdb ran MiXCR on the PCR reads. In the table there are 5,500 to 8,000 distinct CDR3 sequences, about 76% of which are singletons. The receptor's source is a human donor who had recovered from COVID-19. The chain combines TRBV4-1 with TRBJ2-1; D unresolved. The sample comprised CD4+ T cells from blood, cultured in vitro. The CDR3 nucleotides are TGCGCCAGCAGCCAAAATCCGACCCGGCCCTCCTACAATGAGCAGTTCTTC. It specifies CASSQNPTRPSYNEQFF.